One and the same sample provided the 22 T cell receptor beta chains below, sequenced in a study of blood T cell repertoires in COVID-19. Assay used: immunoSEQ multiplex PCR; TCRdb lists only in-frame clones, some missing. The table shows about 370,000 clones, with 70% to 90% occurring only once. Sequenced material: peripheral blood. The receptors were gathered from a woman aged 25 to 45 with COVID-19, enrolled during active disease.

The CDR3 coding sequence is TGCGCCAGCAGCTTGTCAGGGGACCATTCACCCCTCCACTTT. Translation gives CASSLSGDHSPLHF. The chain employs TRBV5-1 and TRBJ1-6, with D possibly matching TRBD1 (6 bases). The germline V gene has CDR1 SGHRS and CDR2 YFSETQ. V gave up 1 base and J gave up 8 bases, with 10 bases separating them. This CDR3 comprises 14 residues.

Comments on this clone: At the DNA level, this CDR3 is encoded by other sequences in the same sample as well. The chain links TRBV3-1 (or the pseudogene TRBV3-2) to TRBJ1-6; TRBD1 is a possible D gene (5 bases). V lost 2 bases to trimming and J lost 4 bases, with 6 bases between them. Germline CDR1 is LGHDT and CDR2 is YNNKEL (reference sequence). This CDR3 is built from 14 residues. The CDR3 loop is CASSQQGYNSPLHF. DNA for the CDR3: TGTGCCAGCAGCCAACAGGGTTATAATTCACCCCTCCACTTT.

V usage is TRBV5-1 and J usage is TRBJ2-1; possible D gene TRBD2, 5 bases. In germline, CDR1 is SGHRS, CDR2 YFSETQ. This CDR3 comprises 13 residues. V was pared by 7 bases and J by 6 bases, with 14 bases between. The CDR3 DNA is TGCGCCAGCGCCTCCGGGGATGGCAATGAGCAGTTCTTC. Amino acids: CASASGDGNEQFF.

V gene TRBV3-1 (or the pseudogene TRBV3-2) combines with J gene TRBJ2-7, with 7 bases lining up with TRBD1. Germline assignment: CDR1 LGHDT and CDR2 YNNKEL (reference sequence). The junction had 13 bases not matched to a gene; V was cut back by 4 bases and J by 1 base. The CDR3 covers 17 residues. DNA of the CDR3: TGTGCCAGCAGCCGGATTCCGGGACAGCACATTTCCTACGAGCAGTACGTC. Its protein is CASSRIPGQHISYEQYV.

The V call is TRBV21-1, the J call TRBJ2-3; no DNA check was done on the table's D call, TRBD1. TRBV21-1 is designated a pseudogene. CDR3 size: 17 residues. CDR3 sequence: CASSKAGTGGVTDTQYF. As DNA, the CDR3 is TGTGCCAGCAGCAAAGCCGGGACAGGGGGCGTCACAGATACGCAGTATTTT.

The V call is TRBV6-2 or TRBV6-3, the J call TRBJ2-2; 11 nucleotides align to TRBD2. CDR1 and CDR2 (germline): MNHEY, SVGEGT. CDR3 size: 16 residues. Losses at the gene ends were 5 bases for V and 6 bases for J; bases not matched to a gene: 8. The chain's CDR3 is CASSPRLAGGPGELFF. The CDR3 DNA is TGTGCCAGCAGTCCCCGCTTAGCGGGAGGGCCCGGGGAGCTGTTTTTT.

The chain uses TRBV7-9 and TRBJ2-2; 7 positions match TRBD1. The CDR3 is 18 residues long. Germline V lookup: CDR1 SEHNR, CDR2 FQNEAQ (reference sequence). With 5 bases clipped from V and 2 bases from J, the junction kept 14 bases outside the gene matches. The CDR3 DNA is TGTGCCAGCAGCAAGCTGCGAATGGGACAGCTTAACACCGGGGAGCTGTTTTTT. It specifies CASSKLRMGQLNTGELFF. The variable domain in full, with the rest retrieved from reference TRBV7-9 and TRBJ2-2, is DTGVSQNPRHKITKRGQNVTFRCDPISEHNRLYWYRQTLGQGPEFLTYFQNEAQLEKSRLLSDRFSAERPKGSFSTLEIQRTEQGDSAMYLCASSKLRMGQLNTGELFFGEGSRLTVL.

The V and J genes are TRBV18 and TRBJ1-1; 9 positions agree with TRBD1. From germline, CDR1 is KGHSH and CDR2 LQKENI. This CDR3 contains 17 residues. Unmatched junction bases numbered 11, after V lost 3 bases and J lost 3 bases. CDR3 loop: CASSPNTGGFGDTEAFF. In DNA form, the CDR3 reads TGTGCCAGCTCACCCAATACAGGGGGCTTTGGAGACACTGAAGCTTTCTTT.

Here the CDR3 reads CASSGAEGEAFF. DNA of the CDR3: TGTGCCAGCAGTGGGGCAGAAGGGGAAGCTTTCTTT. V and J are TRBV28 and TRBJ1-1; a possible D gene is TRBD1 (5 bases). CDR1 is MDHEN, CDR2 SYDVKM, per germline. This CDR3 is built from 12 residues. Trimming cost V 5 bases and J 8 bases, with 12 bases left between them.

The chain carries TRBV6-5 and TRBJ2-3; no clear D gene. Trimming removed 0 bases from V and 4 bases from J, with 8 bases in between. There are 14 residues in the CDR3. Germline values: CDR1 MNHEY, CDR2 SVGAGI. The CDR3 DNA reads TGTGCCAGCAGTTACTCGCAGGTGTCAGATACGCAGTATTTT. It is translated as CASSYSQVSDTQYF.

This sequence joins TRBV11-2 and TRBJ1-5; 12 nucleotides agree with TRBD1. V lost 4 bases, J lost 7 bases, and 8 bases stayed unmatched. The germline V gene has CDR1 SGHAT and CDR2 FQNNGV. The CDR3 is 16 amino acids. CDR3 in amino acids: CASSSSGQGARQPQHF. CDR3 DNA: TGTGCCAGCAGCTCATCGGGACAGGGGGCGCGGCAGCCCCAGCATTTT. Filled out from reference TRBV11-2 and TRBJ1-5, the complete variable domain reads EAGVAQSPRYKIIEKRQSVAFWCNPISGHATLYWYQQILGQGPKLLIQFQNNGVVDDSQLPKDRFSAERLKGVDSTLKIQPAKLEDSAVYLCASSSSGQGARQPQHFGDGTRLSIL.

The rearrangement uses TRBV9 and TRBJ2-4; TRBD1 aligns across 8 bases. Germline V gene lookup returns CDR1 SGDLS and CDR2 YYNGEE. V was pared by 5 bases and J by 7 bases, with 17 bases of the junction left unmatched. The CDR3 sequence is 17 residues long. This CDR3 reads CASSSYPGQAPQNIQYF. For the CDR3, the DNA is TGTGCCAGCAGTAGTTATCCGGGACAGGCCCCACAGAACATTCAGTACTTC.

The V call is TRBV3-1 (or the pseudogene TRBV3-2), the J call TRBJ2-7; D call uncertain. This CDR3 region has 11 residues. Trimming took off 0 bases at V and 5 bases at J, with 2 bases between the two ends. Germline V gene sequence: CDR1 LGHDT, CDR2 YNNKEL (reference sequence). Here the CDR3 DNA reads TGTGCCAGCAGCCAAGATAACGAGCAGTACTTC. This gives the protein CASSQDNEQYF.

V is TRBV11-3 and J is TRBJ2-5; D may be TRBD2 (5 bases). Trimming took off 5 bases at V and 1 base at J, with 11 bases between the two ends. In germline, CDR1 is SGHNT, CDR2 YENEEA. CDR3 size: 14 residues. This chain's CDR3 is CASSPTRGQETQYF. In nucleotides, the CDR3 is TGTGCCAGCAGCCCAACCCGGGGCCAAGAGACCCAGTACTTC.

V and J are TRBV10-3 and TRBJ1-4, with D perhaps matching TRBD1 (5 bases). V gave up 6 bases and J gave up 0 bases, with 11 bases separating them. This CDR3 has 15 amino acids. Germline assignment: CDR1 ENHRY and CDR2 SYGVKD. The CDR3 loop reads CAISDRVATNEKLFF. The DNA of the CDR3 is TGTGCCATCAGCGACAGAGTAGCAACTAATGAAAAACTGTTTTTT.

The chain recombines TRBV9 with TRBJ1-2; no reliable D call. This CDR3 has 17 amino acids. V lost 4 bases and J 4 bases, leaving 23 bases between the germline ends. Germline V gene data show CDR1 as SGDLS and CDR2 as YYNGEE. CDR3 nucleotide sequence: TGTGCCAGCAGCCCCACGCTCGTGACCATCTCGGGCTATGGCTACACCTTC. Amino acid sequence: CASSPTLVTISGYGYTF.

The rearrangement uses TRBV18 and TRBJ2-1; possibly TRBD1 for D (5 bases). Germline lookup yields CDR1 KGHSH and CDR2 LQKENI. The length of the CDR3 is 13 residues. V lost 4 bases and J 4 bases, leaving 8 bases between the germline ends. The CDR3 region is CASSQDIYNEQFF. DNA for the CDR3: TGTGCCAGCTCACAGGACATTTACAATGAGCAGTTCTTC.

The genes are TRBV7-9 and TRBJ1-2; 8 bases agree with TRBD1. In germline, CDR1 is SEHNR, CDR2 FQNEAQ (reference sequence). V was pared by 5 bases and J by 3 bases, with 5 bases of the junction left unmatched. The length of the CDR3 is 14 residues. This CDR3 is CASSTRGQDYGYTF. For the CDR3, the DNA is TGTGCCAGCAGCACTAGGGGACAGGACTATGGCTACACCTTC.

This clone was found once. The rearrangement links TRBV5-1 to TRBJ2-3; 9 positions match TRBD2. This CDR3 is built from 18 residues. Germline CDR1 is SGHRS and CDR2 is YFSETQ. With V trimmed by 3 bases and J by 0 bases, 11 bases remained unmatched. CDR3 sequence reads: CASSSGSSGATSTDTQYF. The CDR3 region has the DNA TGCGCCAGCAGCTCCGGTTCTAGCGGGGCTACTAGCACAGATACGCAGTATTTT.

This chain's CDR3 is CASSPTAGGTDTQYF. CDR3 bases: TGTGCCAGCAGCCCCACTGCCGGGGGCACAGATACGCAGTATTTT. This chain uses TRBV3-1 (or the pseudogene TRBV3-2) with TRBJ2-3, with D possibly being TRBD2 (5 bases). With 4 bases removed from V and 1 base from J, the gap between germline ends came to 12 bases. This CDR3 region has 15 residues. Germline V gene data show CDR1 as LGHDT and CDR2 as YNNKEL (reference sequence).

This clone appeared a single time. The chain carries TRBV11-2 and TRBJ1-2, with D uncertain. The CDR3 runs 17 residues. Germline V gene lookup returns CDR1 SGHAT and CDR2 FQNNGV. Trimming took 5 bases from V and 3 from J, leaving 22 bases between them. This CDR3 is CASSPLGDLLYHYGYTF. Written as DNA, the CDR3 is TGTGCCAGCAGCCCCCTGGGAGATCTTCTTTACCACTATGGCTACACCTTC.

The rearrangement uses TRBV5-1 and TRBJ1-1; D gene uncertain. Germline V lookup: CDR1 SGHRS, CDR2 YFSETQ. The CDR3 consists of 13 residues. V shed 4 bases and J shed 6 bases, with 13 bases lying between them. The CDR3 DNA reads as TGCGCCAGCAGCGAGAGGCCGGGAGCTGAAGCTTTCTTT. It encodes CASSERPGAEAFF.